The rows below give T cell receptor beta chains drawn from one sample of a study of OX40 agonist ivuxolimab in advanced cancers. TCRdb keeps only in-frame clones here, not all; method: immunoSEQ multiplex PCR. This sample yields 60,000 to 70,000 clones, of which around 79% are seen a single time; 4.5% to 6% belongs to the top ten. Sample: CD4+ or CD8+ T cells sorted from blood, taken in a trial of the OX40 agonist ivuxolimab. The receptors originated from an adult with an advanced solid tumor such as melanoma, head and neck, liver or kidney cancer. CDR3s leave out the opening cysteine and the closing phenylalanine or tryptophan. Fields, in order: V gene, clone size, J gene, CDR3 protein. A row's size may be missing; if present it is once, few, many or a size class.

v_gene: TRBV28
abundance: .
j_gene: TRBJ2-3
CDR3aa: ASSLFGGIGTDTQY

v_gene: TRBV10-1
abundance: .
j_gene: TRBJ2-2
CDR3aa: ASSGSRWEGTGELF

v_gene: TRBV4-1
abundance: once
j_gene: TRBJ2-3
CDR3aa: ASSLTAGARDTQY

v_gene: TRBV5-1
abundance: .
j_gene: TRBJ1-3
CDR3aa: ASRPGQASSGNTIY

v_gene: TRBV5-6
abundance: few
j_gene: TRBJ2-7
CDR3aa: ASDGTRGAEQY

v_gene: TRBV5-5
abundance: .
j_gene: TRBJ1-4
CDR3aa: ASSPPKGDNEKLF

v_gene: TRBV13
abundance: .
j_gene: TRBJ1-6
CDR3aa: ASSPNTWDRGASPLH

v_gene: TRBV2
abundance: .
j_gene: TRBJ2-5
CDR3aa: ASRRLAGGGETQY

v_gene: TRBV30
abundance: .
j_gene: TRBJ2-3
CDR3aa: AWSTTTDTQY

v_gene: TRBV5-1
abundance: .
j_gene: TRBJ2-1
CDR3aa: ASSPPTGGSYNEQF

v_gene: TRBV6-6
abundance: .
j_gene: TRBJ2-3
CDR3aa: ASSYSIGGSTDTQY

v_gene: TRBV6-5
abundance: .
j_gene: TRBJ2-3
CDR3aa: ASSLNWPASSTQY

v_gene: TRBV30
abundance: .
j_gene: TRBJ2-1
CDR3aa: AWSGLSGTSYNEQF

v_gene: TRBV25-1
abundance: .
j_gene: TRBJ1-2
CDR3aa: ASSATGSEDGYT

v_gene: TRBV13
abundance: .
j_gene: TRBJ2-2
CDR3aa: ASSIAERYANTGELF

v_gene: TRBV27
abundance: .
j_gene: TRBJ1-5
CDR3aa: ASSIQGARSQPQH

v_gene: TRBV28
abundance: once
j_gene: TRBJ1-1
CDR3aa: AGAGSIGVNTEAF

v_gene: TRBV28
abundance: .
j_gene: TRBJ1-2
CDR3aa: ASSVPGGGGSLYGYT

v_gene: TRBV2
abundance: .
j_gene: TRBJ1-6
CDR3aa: ATGAEAGRSSPLH

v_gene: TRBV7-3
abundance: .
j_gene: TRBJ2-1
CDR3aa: ASTIQRGDEQF

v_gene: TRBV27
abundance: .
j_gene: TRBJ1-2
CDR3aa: ASSLSFTGGYGYT

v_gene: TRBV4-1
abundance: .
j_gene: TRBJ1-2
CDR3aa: ASSQGTGSSGYT